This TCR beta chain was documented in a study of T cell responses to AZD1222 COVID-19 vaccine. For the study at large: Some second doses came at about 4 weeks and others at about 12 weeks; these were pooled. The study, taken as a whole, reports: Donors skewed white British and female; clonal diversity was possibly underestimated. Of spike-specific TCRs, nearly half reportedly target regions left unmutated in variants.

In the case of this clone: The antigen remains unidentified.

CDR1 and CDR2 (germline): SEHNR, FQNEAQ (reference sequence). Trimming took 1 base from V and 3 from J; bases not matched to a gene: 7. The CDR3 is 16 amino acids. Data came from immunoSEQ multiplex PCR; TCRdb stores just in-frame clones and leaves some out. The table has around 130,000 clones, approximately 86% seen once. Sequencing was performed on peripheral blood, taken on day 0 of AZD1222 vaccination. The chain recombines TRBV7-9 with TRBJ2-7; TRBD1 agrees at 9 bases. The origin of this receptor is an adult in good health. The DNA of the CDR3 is TGTGCCAGCAGCTTAGTCCCGGGACAGGGTCTCTACGAGCAGTACTTC. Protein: CASSLVPGQGLYEQYF.